One and the same sample provided the 8 T cell receptor beta chains below, sequenced in a study of blood T cell repertoires in COVID-19. Here immunoSEQ multiplex PCR was the method, and the copy in TCRdb shows in-frame clones only, minus some. The data show 170,000 or so clones, roughly 87% seen once. The specimen sequenced was peripheral blood. Source of these receptors: a man aged 18 to 29 who had recovered from COVID-19.

The rearrangement joins TRBV6-5 to TRBJ2-7, with 14 nucleotides matching TRBD2. V dropped 6 bases and J dropped 5; count of bases not matched to a gene: 6. The CDR3 has 15 residues. Germline CDR1 reads MNHEY; CDR2 reads SVGAGI. CDR3 bases: TGTGCCAGCAGCTCGGGACTAGCGGGAGAAAACGAGCAGTACTTC. Amino acid sequence: CASSSGLAGENEQYF.

The CDR3, as DNA: TGTGCCAGCAGCTTTGGAGGGAGGGCCAGATACACCGGGGAGCTGTTTTTT. As protein: CASSFGGRARYTGELFF. This chain connects TRBV5-6 to TRBJ2-2; 7 bases map to TRBD2. The CDR3 loop spans 17 amino acids. J gave up 3 bases and V 2 bases, and 10 bases lay outside the gene matches. Per the germline V gene, CDR1 is SGHDT and CDR2 is YYEEEE.

This clone was detected only a few times. This chain uses TRBV5-1 with TRBJ2-1; 7 bases align to TRBD2. From germline, CDR1 is SGHRS and CDR2 YFSETQ. This CDR3 comprises 15 residues. With 0 bases clipped from V and 1 base from J, the junction kept 1 base outside the gene matches. For the CDR3, the DNA is TGCGCCAGCAGCTTGGATAGCGGGTCCTACAATGAGCAGTTCTTC. Protein sequence: CASSLDSGSYNEQFF. Supplemented by reference TRBV5-1 and TRBJ2-1, the full variable domain reads KAGVTQTPRYLIKTRGQQVTLSCSPISGHRSVSWYQQTPGQGLQFLFEYFSETQRNKGNFPGRFSGRQFSNSRSEMNVSTLELGDSALYLCASSLDSGSYNEQFFGPGTRLTVL.

The chain combines TRBV11-2 with TRBJ1-2; D may be TRBD1 (5 bases). CDR1 is SGHAT, CDR2 FQNNGV, per germline. The CDR3 contains 13 residues. V dropped 4 bases and J dropped 4 bases, with 10 bases sitting between them. The CDR3: CASSSTETYGYTF. CDR3 coding DNA: TGTGCCAGCAGCTCGACAGAGACCTATGGCTACACCTTC.

This chain uses TRBV7-3 with TRBJ1-5, with TRBD1 matching 9 bases. CDR1 is SGHTA and CDR2 is FQGTGA in the germline V gene. After removal of 3 bases from V and 5 bases from J, the junction contained 5 bases not matched to a gene. The CDR3 covers 15 residues. Written as DNA, the CDR3 is TGTGCCAGCAGCTTCCGGGACAGGGATTATCAGCCCCAGCATTTT. Protein: CASSFRDRDYQPQHF.

The rearrangement joins TRBV6-5 to TRBJ2-1; maybe TRBD2 (6 bases). Trimming took off 8 bases at V and 1 base at J, with 15 bases between the two ends. This CDR3 comprises 15 residues. The germline gives CDR1 MNHEY, CDR2 SVGAGI. The CDR3 loop is CASRVMSGSYNEQFF. CDR3 DNA sequence: TGTGCCAGCCGAGTGATGAGCGGGTCCTACAATGAGCAGTTCTTC.

The chain is built from TRBV28 and TRBJ1-2; D ambiguous. Germline CDR1 MDHEN, CDR2 SYDVKM. This CDR3 contains 15 residues. The V gene lost 7 bases and the J gene lost 2 bases, with 17 bases spanning the gap. The CDR3 loop is CASTLGGIGNYGYTF. DNA for the CDR3: TGTGCCAGCACCTTAGGCGGAATCGGGAACTATGGCTACACCTTC.

The V and J genes are TRBV27 and TRBJ1-2; D unclear. Germline V lookup: CDR1 MNHEY, CDR2 SMNVEV (reference sequence). Trimming shortened V by 6 bases and J by 3 bases, and 14 bases separated the two germline ends. The CDR3 runs to 14 residues. The chain's CDR3 is CASSPPGGYYGYTF. CDR3 in DNA: TGTGCCAGCAGCCCCCCTGGCGGATACTATGGCTACACCTTC.